This T cell receptor (beta chain) was recorded in a study of radiotherapy plus CTLA-4 blockade in lung cancer. Study-wide context: Among enrolled patients, over 15% responded and approximately 33% achieved disease control. Study-wide results and caveats: Once radiotherapy plus ipilimumab had been given, TCR clones derived from tumor expanded in blood. Early blood T cell clone dynamics, with interferon-beta, were reported to best predict response.

Points on this clone: Its antigen is as yet unknown.

This CDR3 spans 14 amino acids. The V and J ends lost 1 base and 2 bases respectively, with 9 bases between them. Germline loops: CDR1 SGHAT, CDR2 FQDESV (reference sequence). Here immunoSEQ multiplex PCR was the method, and the copy in TCRdb shows in-frame clones only, minus some. The sample records some 96,000 clones, 80% to 90% being singletons. This specimen was peripheral blood, taken from a patient treated with radiotherapy plus ipilimumab. The TCR comes from a human donor with non-small cell lung cancer that progressed on radiotherapy plus ipilimumab. The rearrangement uses TRBV11-1 and TRBJ2-7; D is uncertain. The DNA for the CDR3 is TGTGCCAGCAGCTTAGTTGGTCAGCCCTACGAGCAGTACTTC. This translates into CASSLVGQPYEQYF.